This TCR beta chain was obtained from a study of blood T cell repertoires in COVID-19. Trimming took off 6 bases at V and 8 bases at J, with 16 bases between the two ends. There are 13 residues in the CDR3. Clones were read by immunoSEQ multiplex PCR, and TCRdb kept only the in-frame ones, dropping some. The repertoire holds about 170,000 clones, with 75% to 90% as singletons. The V and J genes are TRBV12-3 or TRBV12-4 and TRBJ1-2, with D possibly matching TRBD1 (6 bases). This receptor was taken from a woman in her forties or fifties who had recovered from COVID-19. Sequenced input: PBMCs or T cells enriched from blood (not recorded which). CDR3 amino acids: CASSLRQDIGYTF. DNA of the CDR3: TGTGCCAGCAGCCTCCGACAGGATATAGGCTACACCTTC.